The sample holds many counts of the clone carrying this T cell receptor beta chain. Antigen: not known. TCRdb processed the reads anew with MiXCR; each CDR3 protein has one entry. This table has tens of thousands of distinct CDR3 sequences, 3% to 4.5% appearing once. V was shortened by 0 bases and J by 1 base, with 9 bases between the two germline ends. The CDR3 totals 15 residues. Per germline, CDR1 SGHNT and CDR2 YENEEA. The record originates from a study of T cell repertoires in cytomegalovirus infection. About the research overall: The public TCR beta signatures pointed to both CMV infection and matching HLA type.

Regarding the study as a whole: Predominance within the ex vivo response was attributable to HLA-C-restricted CMV-specific TCR beta clonotypes.

The clonotype was recovered from a human donor in good health (CMV status not recorded). Some clones in this sample may be carry-over from other donors' samples. What was sequenced was PBMCs. The chain uses TRBV11-3 and TRBJ1-1, with a weak D call TRBD1 (5 bases). In DNA, the CDR3 is TGTGCCAGCAGCTTAGAAGTAGGGACGAACACTGAAGCTTTCTTT. Translating it yields CASSLEVGTNTEAFF. The entire variable domain, with the rest obtained from reference TRBV11-3 and TRBJ1-1, is as follows: EAGVVQSPRYKIIEKKQPVAFWCNPISGHNTLYWYLQNLGQGPELLIRYENEEAVDDSQLPKDRFSAERLKGVDSTLKIQPAELGDSAVYLCASSLEVGTNTEAFFGQGTRLTVV.